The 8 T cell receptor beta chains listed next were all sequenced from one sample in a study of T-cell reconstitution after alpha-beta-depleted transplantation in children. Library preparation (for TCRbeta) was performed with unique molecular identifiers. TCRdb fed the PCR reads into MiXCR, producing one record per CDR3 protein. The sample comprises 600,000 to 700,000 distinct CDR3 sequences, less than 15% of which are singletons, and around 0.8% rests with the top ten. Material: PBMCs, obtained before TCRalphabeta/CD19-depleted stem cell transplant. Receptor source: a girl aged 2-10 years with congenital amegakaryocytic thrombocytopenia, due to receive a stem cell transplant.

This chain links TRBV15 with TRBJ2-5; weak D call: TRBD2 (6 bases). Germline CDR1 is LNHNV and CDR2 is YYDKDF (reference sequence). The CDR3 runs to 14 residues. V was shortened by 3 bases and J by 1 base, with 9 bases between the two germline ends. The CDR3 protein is CATSSWDFQETQYF. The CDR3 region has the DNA TGTGCCACCAGCAGCTGGGACTTCCAAGAGACCCAGTACTTC.

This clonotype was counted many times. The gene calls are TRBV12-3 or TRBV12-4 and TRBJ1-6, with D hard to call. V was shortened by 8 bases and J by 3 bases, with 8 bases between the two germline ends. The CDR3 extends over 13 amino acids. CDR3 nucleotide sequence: TGTGCCAGCTCGCAACACTATAATTCACCCCTCCACTTT. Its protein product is CASSQHYNSPLHF.

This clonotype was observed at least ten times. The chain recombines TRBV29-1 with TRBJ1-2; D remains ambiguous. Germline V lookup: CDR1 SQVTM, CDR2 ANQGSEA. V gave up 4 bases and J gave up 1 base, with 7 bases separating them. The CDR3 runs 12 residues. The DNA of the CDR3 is TGCAGCGTTGCGTCGGATAACTATGGCTACACCTTC. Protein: CSVASDNYGYTF.

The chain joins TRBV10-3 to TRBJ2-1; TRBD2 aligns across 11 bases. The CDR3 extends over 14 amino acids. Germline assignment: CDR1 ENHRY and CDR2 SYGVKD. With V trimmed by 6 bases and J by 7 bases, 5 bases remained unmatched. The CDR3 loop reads CAIRTGTSGNEQFF. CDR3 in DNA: TGTGCCATCAGAACGGGGACTAGCGGAAATGAGCAGTTCTTC.

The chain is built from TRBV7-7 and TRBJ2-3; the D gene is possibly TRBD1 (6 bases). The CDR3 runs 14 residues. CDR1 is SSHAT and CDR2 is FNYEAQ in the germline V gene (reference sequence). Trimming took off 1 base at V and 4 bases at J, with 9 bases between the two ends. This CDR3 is CASSLGRGPDTQYF. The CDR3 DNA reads TGTGCCAGCAGCTTAGGCAGGGGCCCAGATACGCAGTATTTT.

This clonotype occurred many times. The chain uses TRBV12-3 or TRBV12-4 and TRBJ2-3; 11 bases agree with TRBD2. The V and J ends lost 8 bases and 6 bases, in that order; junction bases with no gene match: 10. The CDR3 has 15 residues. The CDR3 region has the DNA TGTGCCAGCTGCCCCAGTACTAGCGGGAGTGATACGCAGTATTTT. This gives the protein CASCPSTSGSDTQYF.

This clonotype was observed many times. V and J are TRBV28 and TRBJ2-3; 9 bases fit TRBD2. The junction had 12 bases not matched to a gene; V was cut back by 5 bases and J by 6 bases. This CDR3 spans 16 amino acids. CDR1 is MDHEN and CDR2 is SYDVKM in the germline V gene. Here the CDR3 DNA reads TGTGCCAGCAGTCCCCAGAGTGCGGGAGGGCCGGATACGCAGTATTTT. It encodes CASSPQSAGGPDTQYF.

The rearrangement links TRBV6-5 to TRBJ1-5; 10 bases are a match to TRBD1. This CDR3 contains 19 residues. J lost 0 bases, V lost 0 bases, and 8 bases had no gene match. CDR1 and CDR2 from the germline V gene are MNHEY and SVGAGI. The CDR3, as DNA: TGTGCCAGCAGTTACTCCGGGACAGGGGCTGAACTTAGCAATCAGCCCCAGCATTTT. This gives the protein CASSYSGTGAELSNQPQHF.